These T cell receptor beta chains were read from a single sample in a study of technical replicates of blood from a handful of donors. Assay used: immunoSEQ multiplex PCR; TCRdb lists only in-frame clones, some missing. Seen here are around 10,000 clones, around 94% observed once, and the top ten hold under 7.5%. The sample taken for sequencing was PBMCs. All receptors come from a human donor in good health. The CDR3 runs from the conserved cysteine through the conserved F or W. Each record gives: clone size, J gene, D gene, V gene, CDR3 DNA, CDR3 protein. A D gene is named only where the DNA matches it firmly. Expanded clones are given a class, and other clones once, few, many or no size at all.

>.|TRBJ2-7|.|TRBV29-1
TGCAGCGTTGAAGAGGACAGCTACGAGCAGTACTTC
CSVEEDSYEQYF
>.|TRBJ2-3|TRBD2|TRBV2
TGTGCCAGCAGAACCGATAGCGGGAGCTCAGATACGCAGTATTTT
CASRTDSGSSDTQYF
>.|TRBJ2-1|.|TRBV4-1
TGCGCCAGCAGCCAAGATAGCGGACTGACAAATGAGCAGTTCTTC
CASSQDSGLTNEQFF
>.|TRBJ1-2|TRBD1|TRBV6-4
TGTTCCAGCAGTGACTCGAAACGGACAGGGATGGCTGGCTACACCTTC
CSSSDSKRTGMAGYTF
>.|TRBJ2-5|.|TRBV7-9
TGTGCCAGCTCGTGGGGGGTACAAGAGACCCAGTACTTC
CASSWGVQETQYF
>.|TRBJ2-1|TRBD2|TRBV6-5
TGTGCCAGCAGCCGGGGGGAGATCGATGAGCAGTTCTTC
CASSRGEIDEQFF
>.|TRBJ2-5|TRBD2|TRBV30
TGTGCCTGGGAAGGACTAGCAGAGACCCAGTACTTC
CAWEGLAETQYF
>.|TRBJ2-2|TRBD1|TRBV5-1
TGCGCCAGCAGCTTGGAACAGGGGGCGAACACCGGGGAGCTGTTTTTT
CASSLEQGANTGELFF
>.|TRBJ1-1|TRBD1|TRBV6-6
TGTGCCAGCAGTCGACAGGGGGGGGATGAAGCTTTCTTT
CASSRQGGDEAFF
>once|TRBJ2-6|.|TRBV10-3
TGTGCCATCAGTGACAGTTTCTCTGGGGCCAACGTCCTGACTTTC
CAISDSFSGANVLTF
>.|TRBJ2-7|TRBD1|TRBV11-2
TGTGCCAGCAGCTTAGATCGGGACAGGGACTACGAGCAGTACTTC
CASSLDRDRDYEQYF
>.|TRBJ1-3|.|TRBV28
TGTGCCAGCACCCGGGGGGGCTCTGGAAACACCATATATTTT
CASTRGGSGNTIYF
>.|TRBJ2-7|TRBD1|TRBV6-5
TGTGCCAGCAGCGGGACAGGCCGGCCCTACGAGCAGTACTTC
CASSGTGRPYEQYF
>.|TRBJ1-2|.|TRBV2
TGTGCCAGCAGTGAGGGGGAGGGGTATGGCTACACCTTC
CASSEGEGYGYTF
>once|TRBJ2-1|.|TRBV2
TGTGCCAGCAGTGAGGATCAGGCTGGTGAGCAGTTCTTC
CASSEDQAGEQFF
>.|TRBJ1-2|.|TRBV2
TGTGCCAGCAGGGAGAACTATGGCTACACCTTC
CASRENYGYTF
>.|TRBJ2-1|.|TRBV5-1
TGCGCCAGCAGGGCTAGCTCCCATGAGCAGTTCTTC
CASRASSHEQFF
>.|TRBJ2-3|.|TRBV9
TGTGCCAGCAGGGGGGGGCTGCGTGACACAGATACGCAGTATTTT
CASRGGLRDTDTQYF
>.|TRBJ2-5|TRBD2|TRBV27
TGTGCCAGCTGGGGGACTACCCAAGAGACCCAGTACTTC
CASWGTTQETQYF
>.|TRBJ2-7|.|TRBV5-4
TGTGCCAGCAGCCCGGACAGCTACGAGCAGTACTTC
CASSPDSYEQYF
>.|TRBJ2-5|.|TRBV5-1
TGCGCCAGCAGCGCGGGGTCCCAAGAGACCCAGTACTTC
CASSAGSQETQYF
>.|TRBJ2-7|.|TRBV19
TGTGCCAGTAGTATCTCCGCGGAGCTGGTCTACGAGCAGTACTTC
CASSISAELVYEQYF
>.|TRBJ2-7|TRBD2|TRBV7-3
TGTGCCAGCAGTTCACTAGCGGGAGCCTACGAGCAGTACTTC
CASSSLAGAYEQYF
>.|TRBJ2-1|TRBD1|TRBV5-1
TGCGCCAGCAGCAACGGACAGGAACCCTCCTACAATGAGCAGTTCTTC
CASSNGQEPSYNEQFF
>.|TRBJ2-1|TRBD1|TRBV28
TGTGCCAGCAGTTACCAGGGGGCGCAGGGTGAGCAGTTCTTC
CASSYQGAQGEQFF
>.|TRBJ2-3|TRBD1|TRBV29-1
TGCAGCGTTATCACCCAGGGGGCCTCAGATACGCAGTATTTT
CSVITQGASDTQYF
>.|TRBJ1-5|.|TRBV6-1
TGTGCCAGCAGTGGGGAGGGGCAGCCCCAGCATTTT
CASSGEGQPQHF
>few|TRBJ2-7|.|TRBV27
TGTGCCAGCAGTTCGGCAGGGATGGGCTCCTACGAGCAGTACTTC
CASSSAGMGSYEQYF
>.|TRBJ2-2|.|TRBV27
TGTGCCAGCAGTTTATTAACAGGCACCCTAGGAACCGGGGAGCTGTTTTTT
CASSLLTGTLGTGELFF
>.|TRBJ1-4|.|TRBV4-2
TGTGCCAGCAGCCAAGGGGGGGGCAAACTGTTTTTT
CASSQGGGKLFF